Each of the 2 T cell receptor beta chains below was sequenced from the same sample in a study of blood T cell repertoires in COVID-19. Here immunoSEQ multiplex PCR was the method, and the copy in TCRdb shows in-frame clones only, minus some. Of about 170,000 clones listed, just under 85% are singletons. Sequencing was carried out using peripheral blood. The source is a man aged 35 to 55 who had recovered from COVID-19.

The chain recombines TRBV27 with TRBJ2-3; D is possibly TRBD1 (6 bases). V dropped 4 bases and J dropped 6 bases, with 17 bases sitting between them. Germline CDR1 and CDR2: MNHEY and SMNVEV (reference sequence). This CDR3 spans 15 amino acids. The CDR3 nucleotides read TGTGCCAGCAGTTCCGGCAGGGGTTTGGTGGATACGCAGTATTTT. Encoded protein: CASSSGRGLVDTQYF.

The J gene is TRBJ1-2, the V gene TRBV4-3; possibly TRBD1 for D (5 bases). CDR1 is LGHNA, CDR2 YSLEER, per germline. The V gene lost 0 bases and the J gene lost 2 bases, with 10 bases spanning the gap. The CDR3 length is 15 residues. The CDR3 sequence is CASSQDDSANYGYTF. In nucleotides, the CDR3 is TGCGCCAGCAGCCAAGATGACAGCGCAAACTATGGCTACACCTTC.